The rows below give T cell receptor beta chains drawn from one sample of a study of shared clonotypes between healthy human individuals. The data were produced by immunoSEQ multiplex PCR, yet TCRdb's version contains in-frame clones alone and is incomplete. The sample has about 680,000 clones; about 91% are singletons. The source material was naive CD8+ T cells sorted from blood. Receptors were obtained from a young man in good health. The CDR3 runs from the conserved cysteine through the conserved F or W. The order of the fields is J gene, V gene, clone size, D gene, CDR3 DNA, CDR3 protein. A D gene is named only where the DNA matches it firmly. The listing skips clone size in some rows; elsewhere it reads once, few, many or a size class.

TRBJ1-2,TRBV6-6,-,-,TGTGCCAGCAGGCCCGGGCTCGCTTGGGGCTACACCTTC,CASRPGLAWGYTF
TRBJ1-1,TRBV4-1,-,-,TGCGCCAGCAGCCAAGATGGTGTGGGGAACACTGAAGCTTTCTTT,CASSQDGVGNTEAFF
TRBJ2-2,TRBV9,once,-,TGTGCCAGCAGCGTGTTGACCGGGGAGCTGTTTTTT,CASSVLTGELFF
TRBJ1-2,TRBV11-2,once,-,TGTGCCAGCAGCACCTACAAGGGAAGGGACTATGGCTACACCTTC,CASSTYKGRDYGYTF
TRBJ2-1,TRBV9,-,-,TGTGCCAGCAGCGTAGAGGCACACTCGAGCAATGAGCAGTTCTTC,CASSVEAHSSNEQFF
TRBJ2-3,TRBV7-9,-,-,TGTGCCAGCCCCCCTGGTCCTCAGGGTGAAACAGATACGCAGTATTTT,CASPPGPQGETDTQYF
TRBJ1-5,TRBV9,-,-,TGTGCCAGCAGCGTAGCGGGCTATAGCAATCAGCCCCAGCATTTT,CASSVAGYSNQPQHF
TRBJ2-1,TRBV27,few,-,TGTGCCAGCAGAATGTCCTACAATGAGCAGTTCTTC,CASRMSYNEQFF
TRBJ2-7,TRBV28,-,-,TGTGCCAGCACCCCCCGGGACACTGGCTACGAGCAGTACTTC,CASTPRDTGYEQYF
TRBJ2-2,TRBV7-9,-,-,TGTGCCAGCAGCTTAGGAGGCGGGACAGAATTATCCGGGGAGCTGTTTTTT,CASSLGGGTELSGELFF
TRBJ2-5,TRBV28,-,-,TGTGCCAGCAGTCTGGGACTGGGAAGGTTTTTGGAGACCCAGTACTTC,CASSLGLGRFLETQYF
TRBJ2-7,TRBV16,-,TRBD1,TGTGCCAGCAGCCAAGCGGGACAGGGGGCCCACGAGCAGTACTTC,CASSQAGQGAHEQYF
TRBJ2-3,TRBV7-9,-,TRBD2,TGTGCCAGCAGCTCAACTAGCGGGAGTCACCGAGGCACAGATACGCAGTATTTT,CASSSTSGSHRGTDTQYF
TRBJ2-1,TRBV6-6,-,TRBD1,TGTGCCAGCAGTTCCGACAGGGTACCCTACAATGAGCAGTTCTTC,CASSSDRVPYNEQFF
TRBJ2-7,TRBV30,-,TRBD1,TGTGCCTGGAGCGCCGGGACAGGGGGGTACGAGCAGTACTTC,CAWSAGTGGYEQYF
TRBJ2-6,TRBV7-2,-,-,TGTGCCAGCAGAAAGGACAGCTCTGGGGCCAACGTCCTGACTTTC,CASRKDSSGANVLTF
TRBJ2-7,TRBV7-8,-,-,TGTGCCAGCAGCATCTCAGGCTACGAGCAGTACTTC,CASSISGYEQYF
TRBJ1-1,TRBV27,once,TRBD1,TGTGCCAGCAGTTTGGGAAGACAGGGGTTAACTGAAGCTTTCTTT,CASSLGRQGLTEAFF
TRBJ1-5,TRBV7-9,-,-,TGTGCCAGCAGCTCCGCTTTGGGGAATAGTGGCAATCAGCCCCAGCATTTT,CASSSALGNSGNQPQHF
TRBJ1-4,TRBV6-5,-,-,TGTGCCAGCAGTTACACAGGACAACTCCGAGAAAAACTGTTTTTT,CASSYTGQLREKLFF
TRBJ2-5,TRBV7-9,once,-,TGTGCAGTCTACGGGAGAGTGGAGACCCAGTACTTC,CAVYGRVETQYF
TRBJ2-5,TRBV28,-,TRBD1,TGTGCCAGCAGTTCCCACCTGGTGGGACAGGCACATAAGAATCAAGAGACCCAGTACTTC,CASSSHLVGQAHKNQETQYF
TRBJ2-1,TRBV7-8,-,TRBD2,TGTGCCAGCAGCTGGGGGGTGGTGGTAGCGGGAGGTGAGCAGTTCTTC,CASSWGVVVAGGEQFF
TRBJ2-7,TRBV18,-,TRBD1,TGTGCCAGCTCACCAGGCTCAGGGGGCTACGAGCAGTACTTC,CASSPGSGGYEQYF
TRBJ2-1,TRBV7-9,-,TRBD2,TGTGCCAGCAGCTTAGAGCGGGGGGATGAGCAGTTCTTC,CASSLERGDEQFF
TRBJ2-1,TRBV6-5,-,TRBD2,TGTGCCAGCAGGCCTGGGAGCGGGAGTGGAAATGAGCAGTTCTTC,CASRPGSGSGNEQFF
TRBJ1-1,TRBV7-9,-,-,TGTGCCAGCAGCTTAGTCACGTCAGCCTCCTGGAACACTGAAGCTTTCTTT,CASSLVTSASWNTEAFF
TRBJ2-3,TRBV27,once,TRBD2,TGTGCCAGCAGTCCGGTGGCCGCGGGAGGGGTCACAGATACGCAGTATTTT,CASSPVAAGGVTDTQYF
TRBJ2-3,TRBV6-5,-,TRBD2,TGTGCCAGCAGTTATACTAGCGGGAGGGATACGCAGTATTTT,CASSYTSGRDTQYF
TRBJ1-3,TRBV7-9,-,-,TGTGCCAGCAGCCCAGGAATCTGGGACACCATATATTTT,CASSPGIWDTIYF
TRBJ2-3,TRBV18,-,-,TGTGCCAGCTCACCAACCCCCGGACAGAGCACAGATACGCAGTATTTT,CASSPTPGQSTDTQYF
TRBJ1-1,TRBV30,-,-,TGTGCCTGGAGTGATCTCCTTAGGGGATCCACTGAAGCTTTCTTT,CAWSDLLRGSTEAFF
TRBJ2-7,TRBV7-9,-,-,TGTGCCAGCAGCCCCAAAAGTATAAATAACTACGAGCAGTACTTC,CASSPKSINNYEQYF
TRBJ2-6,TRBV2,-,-,TGTGCCAGCAGCCTCAGGACGGCGCTCTCTGGGGCCAACGTCCTGACTTTC,CASSLRTALSGANVLTF
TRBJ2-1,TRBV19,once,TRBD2,TGTGCCAGTTCGGAGGGCCTAGCGGGAGATGATGAGCAGTTCTTC,CASSEGLAGDDEQFF
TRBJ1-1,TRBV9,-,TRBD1,TGTGCCAGCAGCGAGGGGGCACAGTCGGTGAACACTGAAGCTTTCTTT,CASSEGAQSVNTEAFF
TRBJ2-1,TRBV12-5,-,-,TGTGCTAGTGGTTTGGGTGGCAGTTCCGTGGAGGAGCAGTTCTTC,CASGLGGSSVEEQFF
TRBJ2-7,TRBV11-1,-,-,TGTGCCAGCAGCTCACAGGGGGGGCGCCCAGGCGAGCAGTACTTC,CASSSQGGRPGEQYF
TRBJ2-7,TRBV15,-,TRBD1,TGTGCCACCAGAAACGGACAGGGGGCTGGGAGCTCCCACGAGCAGTACTTC,CATRNGQGAGSSHEQYF
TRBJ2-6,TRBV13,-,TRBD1,TGTGCCAGCAGCTTACGGGACAGGAGTTCTGGGGCCAACGTCCTGACTTTC,CASSLRDRSSGANVLTF
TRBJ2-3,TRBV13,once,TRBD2,TGTGCCAGCAGCTTAGGCCTTGGGACTAGCGGCTACGGATTCACAGATACGCAGTATTTT,CASSLGLGTSGYGFTDTQYF
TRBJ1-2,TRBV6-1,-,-,TGTGCCAGCAGTGCCTCCCTATATGGCTACACCTTC,CASSASLYGYTF